The sequence of this T cell receptor (beta chain) was determined in a study of CD8+CD57+ T cells in acquired aplastic anemia. Study-wide background: DNA per sorted CD4+ or CD8+ sample ranged about 0.19 to 30 ug, averaging 3.2 ug. Whole-study results and caveats: There were twenty-nine CD8+ CDR3 sequences that occurred in both patients and controls. Significant differences in CD8+ Simpson's diversity were not observed between patients and controls.

Germline V gene lookup returns CDR1 WSHSY and CDR2 SAAADI. CDR3 size: 12 residues. J was trimmed by 7 bases and V by 8 bases; bases with no gene match: 3. This clonotype was detected ten times or more. Its antigen is still unknown. Using genomic DNA as the template, TCR beta VDJ and CDR3 profiling was carried out. TCRdb reprocessed the reads with MiXCR, giving one entry per CDR3 protein. The sample includes over 150,000 distinct CDR3 sequences, about half of them seen just once. The sequenced patients had an expansion of CD8+CD57+ cells seen by flow cytometry. Sampling of blood occurred while the patients had still received no therapy.

V usage is TRBV10-2 and J usage is TRBJ1-4; 8 bases match TRBD1. The sequencing input was sorted CD4+, CD8+, or CD8+CD57+ T cells (not recorded which) from PBMCs. The TCR originated in a human donor with aplastic anemia. CDR3: CASGQGPEKLFF. The CDR3 DNA follows: TGCGCCAGCGGACAGGGTCCTGAAAAACTGTTTTTT.